The clone carrying this T cell receptor (beta chain) was picked up many times. The antigen remains unidentified. The data were obtained in a study of T-cell reconstitution after alpha-beta-depleted transplantation in children. Study results and limitations: A year post-transplant, T-cell counts and diversity derived mostly from newly produced T cells. The origin of alpha-beta T cells about two months after transplant was reportedly several hundred expanded graft clones. Some patients owed their high day-60 TCRbeta diversity to surviving recipient T cells and thymic progenitors.

Unique molecular identifiers tagged the TCRbeta library. TCRdb reanalysed the PCR reads using MiXCR and keeps one entry per CDR3 protein. The sample lists about 300,000 distinct CDR3 sequences, 6% to 10% occurring once. The sequencing here drew on peripheral blood, taken 360 days after TCRalphabeta/CD19-depleted stem cell transplant. The TCR comes from a female patient between 2 and 15 years old who had a stem cell transplant for Fanconi anemia, so the T cells may come from the graft donor.

CDR3 nucleotide sequence: TGTGCCAGCAGCGTCGGGGGCGCGGGAGAGACCCAGTACTTC. It yields the protein CASSVGGAGETQYF. The chain combines TRBV9 with TRBJ2-5; D may match TRBD1 or TRBD2 (6 bases each). Germline lookup yields CDR1 SGDLS and CDR2 YYNGEE. This CDR3 spans 14 amino acids. V was trimmed by 2 bases and J by 4 bases, leaving 12 bases between them.